A single sample is the source of the 9 T cell receptor beta chains below, sequenced in a study of identical twins. TCRdb called the 5' RACE reads again in MiXCR, with one record for every CDR3 protein. The sample lists 420,000 or so distinct CDR3 sequences, around a sixth occurring once. Sequenced material: naive T cells sorted from blood. All receptors derive from a man between 50 and 59 years old in good health.

This clonotype has ten or more counts. The rearrangement uses TRBV6-2 or TRBV6-3 and TRBJ2-7; D unclear. Germline V gives CDR1 MNHEY, CDR2 SVGEGT. Trimming cost V 0 bases and J 0 bases, with 12 bases left between them. The CDR3 spans 16 residues. CDR3 sequence reads: CASSYSETTSSYEQYF. CDR3 bases: TGTGCCAGCAGTTACTCAGAGACGACCAGCTCCTACGAGCAGTACTTC.

V usage is TRBV20-1 and J usage is TRBJ2-5, with 13 bases lining up with TRBD2. The V gene end was trimmed by 7 bases and the J gene end by 3 bases; junction bases not matched to a gene: 17. The CDR3 sequence is 18 residues long. Germline loops: CDR1 DFQATT, CDR2 SNEGSKA (reference sequence). The CDR3 DNA reads TGCAGTGTTATCCGGGGACTAGCGGGATACAGTACCGAAGAGACCCAGTACTTC. It yields the protein CSVIRGLAGYSTEETQYF.

The V call is TRBV7-9, the J call TRBJ2-2; D uncertain. V shed 2 bases and J shed 6 bases, with 7 bases lying between them. Germline V CDR1 and CDR2: SEHNR, FQNEAQ (reference sequence). This CDR3 has 13 residues. CDR3 loop: CASSLLSAGELFF. The DNA for the CDR3 is TGTGCCAGCAGCTTACTTTCGGCCGGGGAGCTGTTTTTT.

The rearrangement links TRBV12-3 or TRBV12-4 to TRBJ2-3, with 11 bases identical to TRBD2. V was pared by 5 bases and J by 2 bases, with 12 bases of the junction left unmatched. The CDR3 consists of 18 residues. CDR3 amino acids: CASSDLPGTSGNTDTQYF. The CDR3 coding sequence is TGTGCCAGCAGTGACCTACCTGGGACTAGCGGAAACACAGATACGCAGTATTTT.

This clonotype was observed a handful of times. V gene TRBV9 combines with J gene TRBJ2-7; D gene ambiguous. Trimming shortened V by 4 bases and J by 0 bases, and 11 bases separated the two germline ends. The CDR3 sequence is 14 residues long. Germline V CDR1 and CDR2: SGDLS, YYNGEE. The CDR3 reads CASSTGRRSYEQYF. In nucleotides, the CDR3 is TGTGCCAGCAGCACCGGACGCCGCTCCTACGAGCAGTACTTC.

This clonotype was seen many times. This chain joins TRBV6-5 and TRBJ1-5; 10 nucleotides match TRBD1. Looked up from germline, CDR1 is MNHEY and CDR2 is SVGAGI. This CDR3 spans 17 amino acids. V was pared by 4 bases and J by 6 bases, with 12 bases of the junction left unmatched. As DNA, the CDR3 is TGTGCCAGCAGTTTCCCACTGGAGACAGGGGGCGTTCAGCCCCAGCATTTT. Translation gives CASSFPLETGGVQPQHF.

This clonotype was seen a handful of times. This rearrangement joins TRBV12-3 or TRBV12-4 to TRBJ2-2; D is possibly TRBD2 (5 bases). V dropped 0 bases and J dropped 2 bases, with 16 bases sitting between them. CDR3 length: 18 amino acids. The CDR3 nucleotides are TGTGCCAGCAGTTTAGCGGTTTGGAGCGGTCCTAACACCGGGGAGCTGTTTTTT. Protein sequence: CASSLAVWSGPNTGELFF.

This clonotype was counted between two and nine times. The CDR3 DNA reads as TGTGCCAGCAGTTTAATGGGGAGCACCCTGTTCAATCAGCCCCAGCATTTT. Translated: CASSLMGSTLFNQPQHF. V usage is TRBV12-3 or TRBV12-4 and J usage is TRBJ1-5; D ambiguous. CDR3 length equals 17 residues. V gave up 2 bases and J gave up 3 bases, with 17 bases separating them.

The CDR3 region is CASSVVRGGYTF. In DNA form, the CDR3 reads TGTGCCAGCAGCGTAGTCAGGGGAGGCTACACCTTC. This chain uses TRBV9 with TRBJ1-2, with a weak D call TRBD1 (6 bases). CDR3 size: 12 residues. CDR1 and CDR2 (germline): SGDLS, YYNGEE. V was shortened by 0 bases and J by 8 bases, with 8 bases between the two germline ends.